These 21 T cell receptor beta chains share one sample of origin, sequenced in a study of CD8+CD57+ T cells in acquired aplastic anemia. The template for TCR beta VDJ and CDR3 sequence profiling was genomic DNA. TCRdb processed the reads anew with MiXCR; each CDR3 protein has one entry. Of roughly 250,000 distinct CDR3 sequences in the sample, 70% to 85% were seen once. Flow cytometry had shown expanded CD8+CD57+ cells in the patients chosen for sequencing. Sequences were obtained from sorted CD4+, CD8+, or CD8+CD57+ T cells (not recorded which) from PBMCs. The receptors shown here come from a human donor with aplastic anemia.

Remarks on this clonotype: The DNA is omitted, as the CDR3 cannot be located on it reliably, and the CDR3 follows TCRdb's listing. The chain has TRBV7-2 and TRBJ1-3; TRBD1 is the table's D call, not checked against the DNA. Germline assignment: CDR1 SGHTA and CDR2 FQGNSA. The CDR3 region is 15 residues in length, termini included. The CDR3: CASSWGGGSNYANYF.

Regarding this clonotype: The conserved final phenylalanine or tryptophan is absent from the CDR3, which likely points to a read error. No DNA is shown, since the ends of the CDR3 on it are uncertain; the CDR3 is the one TCRdb lists. The chain is built from TRBV9 and TRBJ1-2; no check of the table's D call, TRBD1, against the DNA was made. Germline values: CDR1 SGDLS, CDR2 YYNGEE. The length of the CDR3 is 13 amino acids, counting both ends. This CDR3 is CASGGARDIQYIV.

This clonotype appeared once. This chain links TRBV24-1 with TRBJ2-3, with D possibly being TRBD1 (5 bases). The germline V gene has CDR1 KGHDR and CDR2 SFDVKD. Trimming cost V 5 bases and J 0 bases, with 11 bases left between them. CDR3 size: 15 residues. CDR3 coding DNA: TGTGCCACCAGTGCCTGGGGCACTAGCACAGATACGCAGTATTTT. Translated, it gives CATSAWGTSTDTQYF.

The CDR3 nucleotides read TGCAGCGTTGGGGGGGGGACCCAGTACTTC. Translated: CSVGGGTQYF. This sequence joins TRBV29-1 and TRBJ2-5, with TRBD2 matching over 7 bases. The CDR3 has 10 residues. Germline CDR1 and CDR2: SQVTM and ANQGSEA. V lost 4 bases, J lost 7 bases, and 0 bases stayed unmatched.

The rearrangement links TRBV9 to TRBJ1-1, with D possibly TRBD1 on 6 matching bases. Germline V lookup: CDR1 SGDLS, CDR2 YYNGEE. The CDR3 is 15 residues long. V was trimmed by 4 bases and J by 4 bases, leaving 17 bases between them. Here the CDR3 reads CASSISWGAPTEAFF. The CDR3 DNA sequence: TGTGCCAGCAGCATCTCTTGGGGGGCGCCCACTGAAGCTTTCTTT.

The count of this clonotype is one. The chain joins TRBV29-1 to TRBJ2-3; 7 bases agree with TRBD2. J lost 1 base, V lost 4 bases, and 2 bases had no gene match. Germline CDR1 reads SQVTM; CDR2 reads ANQGSEA. This CDR3 contains 13 residues. DNA of the CDR3: TGCAGCGTTGCTCTAGCGGGCACAGATACGCAGTATTTT. Protein: CSVALAGTDTQYF.

This clonotype was recorded only once. As the CDR3 is not closed by the conserved phenylalanine or tryptophan, this likely results from a read error. The limits of the CDR3 on the DNA are not certain, so only TCRdb's listed CDR3 is given. This chain joins TRBV7-8 and TRBJ2-7; TRBD2 is taken as the D call from the table, unchecked against the DNA. Per the germline V gene, CDR1 is SGHVS and CDR2 is FQNEAQ. Including both end residues, the CDR3 is 14 amino acids long. The CDR3 here is CASSFHPDASALSY.

On this clonotype itself: The junction does not match germline at one end; this may be a read error. V usage is TRBV14 and J usage is TRBJ2-3; 7 nucleotides match TRBD2. The CDR3 has 13 amino acids. Germline CDR1 SGHDN, CDR2 FVKESK. The CDR3 spells CASSQRWEGAFFF. The CDR3 nucleotides are TGTGCCAGCAGCCAGCGCTGGGAGGGAGCGTTCTTTTTT.

The rearrangement links TRBV2 to TRBJ1-1; D is undetermined. V lost 4 bases, J lost 13 bases, and 25 bases lay in between. The CDR3 contains 15 residues. CDR1 and CDR2 (germline): SNHLY, FYNNEI. As DNA, the CDR3 is TGTGCCAGCAGTGTAGCTTATACAGATCAGCCCCAGCATTTCTTT. Its translation: CASSVAYTDQPQHFF.

The gene calls are TRBV7-8 and TRBJ1-6; maybe TRBD1 (6 bases). The CDR3 runs 16 residues. Germline CDR1 and CDR2: SGHVS and FQNEAQ. V was shortened by 3 bases and J by 14 bases, with 23 bases between the two germline ends. In DNA form, the CDR3 reads TGTGCCAGCAGCTTTCAGCCAGACGGGACAACCCTTTCCCTCCACTTT. Residues: CASSFQPDGTTLSLHF.

V and J are TRBV2 and TRBJ1-1; D gene unclear. Germline-derived CDR1 and CDR2 are SNHLY and FYNNEI. Trimming left V 5 bases short and J 2 bases short, with 12 bases between. The CDR3 runs to 14 residues. This CDR3 reads CASSYRHVNTEAFF. The CDR3 DNA sequence: TGTGCCAGCAGTTACCGACATGTTAACACTGAAGCTTTCTTT.

The rearrangement links TRBV7-2 to TRBJ2-2; D ambiguous. This CDR3 has 11 amino acids. CDR1 SGHTA and CDR2 FQGNSA come from the germline V gene. The germline V and J ends were trimmed by 5 bases and 8 bases, with 6 bases remaining between them. The DNA of the CDR3 is TGTGCCAGCAGCAGGTTGGGGGAGCTGTTTTTT. Protein: CASSRLGELFF.

About this clonotype: The conserved closing phenylalanine or tryptophan is absent in this CDR3, likely reflecting a read error. The DNA is omitted, as the CDR3 cannot be located on it reliably, and the CDR3 follows TCRdb's listing. The chain recombines TRBV7-9 with TRBJ2-3. Germline-derived CDR1 and CDR2 are SEHNR and FQNEAQ (reference sequence). With termini counted, the CDR3 has 13 amino acids. This chain's CDR3 is CASSAQSRDTHDD.

As to this clonotype: Germline and junction disagree at one end, which may indicate a read error. The chain is built from TRBV7-9 and TRBJ1-1, with D unresolved. Germline-derived CDR1 and CDR2 are SEHNR and FQNEAQ (reference sequence). The CDR3 length is 13 residues. For the CDR3, the DNA is TGTGCCAGCAGCTTTACAAAGAACAGTGAAGCTTTCTTT. This encodes CASSFTKNSEAFF.

The chain carries TRBV7-3 and TRBJ2-3; D gene uncertain. The CDR3 is made up of 12 amino acids. The germline V and J ends were trimmed by 6 bases and 6 bases, with 10 bases remaining between them. Looked up from germline, CDR1 is SGHTA and CDR2 is FQGTGA. CDR3 amino acids: CASRLSGDTQYF. The CDR3 DNA is TGTGCCAGCAGACTGTCCGGCGATACGCAGTATTTT.

In the case of this clonotype: One junction end does not reproduce the germline sequence, and a read error may be involved. The chain links TRBV7-9 to TRBJ2-5, with unresolved D. CDR3 length: 14 residues. Germline V gene lookup returns CDR1 SEHNR and CDR2 FQNEAQ (reference sequence). The CDR3 loop is CATSIGSCQETQYF. CDR3 in DNA: TGTGCCACCAGCATAGGCTCCTGCCAAGAGACCCAGTACTTC.

Turning to this clonotype: An end of the junction does not agree with germline; a read error may underlie this. The gene calls are TRBV9 and TRBJ2-3, with D possibly being TRBD1 (8 bases). This CDR3 spans 15 amino acids. In germline, CDR1 is SGDLS, CDR2 YYNGEE. CDR3 sequence reads: CVSGGGGQGTDTQYF. CDR3 nucleotide sequence: TGTGTCAGCGGCGGCGGGGGACAGGGCACAGATACGCAGTATTTT.

For this clonotype: One junction end does not reproduce the germline sequence, and a read error may be involved. This sequence joins TRBV19 and TRBJ2-7; the D gene is possibly TRBD2 (6 bases). This CDR3 contains 14 residues. The germline CDR1 and CDR2 sequences are LNHDA and SQIVND (reference sequence). CDR3 loop: CASSIVRGIYEQYF. CDR3 DNA sequence: TGTGCCAGCAGTATCGTGCGGGGTATCTACGAGCAGTACTTC.

This clonotype was found a few times. V is TRBV11-2 and J is TRBJ1-2; 7 nucleotides match TRBD1. J was trimmed by 3 bases and V by 4 bases; bases with no gene match: 11. This CDR3 is 16 amino acids long. Per germline, CDR1 SGHAT and CDR2 FQNNGV. CDR3 protein: CASSWGGGGLDYGYTF. The DNA for the CDR3 is TGTGCCAGCAGCTGGGGTGGAGGGGGCTTGGACTATGGCTACACCTTC.

The count of this clonotype is one. The V gene is TRBV7-3, the J gene TRBJ1-5; the D gene is possibly TRBD1 (5 bases). Trimming cost V 5 bases and J 8 bases, with 19 bases left between them. The CDR3 length is 15 residues. Germline lookup yields CDR1 SGHTA and CDR2 FQGTGA. This chain's CDR3 is CASSVGVWRTEPQHF. The CDR3 DNA sequence: TGTGCCAGCAGCGTAGGGGTGTGGAGAACTGAGCCCCAGCATTTT. Using reference TRBV7-3 and TRBJ1-5 for the parts outside the CDR3, the full variable domain is GAGVSQTPSNKVTEKGKYVELRCDPISGHTALYWYRQSLGQGPEFLIYFQGTGAADDSGLPNDRFFAVRPEGSVSTLKIQRTERGDSAVYLCASSVGVWRTEPQHFGDGTRLSIL.

This clonotype was detected only once. Mismatch with germline at one junction end may stem from a read error. The chain uses TRBV7-3 and TRBJ2-4, with D possibly called TRBD1 or TRBD2 (5 bases each). The CDR3 consists of 12 residues. The germline V gene has CDR1 SGHTA and CDR2 FQGTGA. The CDR3: CASGGAGTILSF. The CDR3 coding sequence is TGTGCCAGCGGCGGAGCTGGGACCATTCTGTCCTTC.